This T cell receptor (beta chain) was profiled in a study of blood T cell repertoires in COVID-19. On the study more broadly: Samples came from the United States, Italy and Spain, spanning acute and convalescent COVID-19.

In the study's own analysis: Reference gene primers were amplified, and this amplification served to estimate nucleated cell counts. Clones were read by immunoSEQ multiplex PCR, and TCRdb kept only the in-frame ones, dropping some. V, J and clone size are those of that table, while D and trimming were read from the DNA. Of 160,000 or so clones listed, nearly 80% were seen once; the top ten hold about 15%. The CDR3 sequence is 16 residues long. The germline V gene encodes CDR1 LNHNV and CDR2 YYDKDF (reference sequence). Trimming pared 4 bases from V and 3 bases from J, leaving 15 bases between. This TCR came from a woman older than 75 with acute or convalescent COVID-19. The sample consisted of peripheral blood. V usage is TRBV15 and J usage is TRBJ1-4; TRBD1 is a possible D gene (6 bases). CDR3 DNA sequence: TGTGCCACCAGCAACGGACAGTTCCACTCTAATGAAAAACTGTTTTTT. Translated, it gives CATSNGQFHSNEKLFF.